This TCR beta chain was retrieved from a study of cytomegalovirus exposure and HLA in healthy donors. The study, taken as a whole, reports: An assumption of roughly uniform sequencing depth across donors underlay the presence/absence analyses. In a later analysis, TCR beta V- and J-gene trimming showed a link to a missense DCLRE1C variant. A classifier reportedly called cytomegalovirus status with high sensitivity and specificity.

Germline V gene data show CDR1 as SGHTA and CDR2 as FQGNSA. With 1 base removed from V and 6 bases from J, the gap between germline ends came to 4 bases. CDR3 length: 12 amino acids. As regards this clone: The antigen remains unidentified.

The PCR had 60 Vbeta and 13 Jbeta primers. Data came from immunoSEQ multiplex PCR; TCRdb stores just in-frame clones and leaves some out. The data show fewer than 90,000 clones, roughly 80% seen once. The rearrangement links TRBV7-2 to TRBJ1-5; D is undetermined. Material: PBMCs. The clonotype comes from a woman aged 40 to 50 in good health and CMV-seropositive. The CDR3: CASSLVGQPQHF. The DNA for the CDR3 is TGTGCCAGCAGCTTAGTCGGTCAGCCCCAGCATTTT.